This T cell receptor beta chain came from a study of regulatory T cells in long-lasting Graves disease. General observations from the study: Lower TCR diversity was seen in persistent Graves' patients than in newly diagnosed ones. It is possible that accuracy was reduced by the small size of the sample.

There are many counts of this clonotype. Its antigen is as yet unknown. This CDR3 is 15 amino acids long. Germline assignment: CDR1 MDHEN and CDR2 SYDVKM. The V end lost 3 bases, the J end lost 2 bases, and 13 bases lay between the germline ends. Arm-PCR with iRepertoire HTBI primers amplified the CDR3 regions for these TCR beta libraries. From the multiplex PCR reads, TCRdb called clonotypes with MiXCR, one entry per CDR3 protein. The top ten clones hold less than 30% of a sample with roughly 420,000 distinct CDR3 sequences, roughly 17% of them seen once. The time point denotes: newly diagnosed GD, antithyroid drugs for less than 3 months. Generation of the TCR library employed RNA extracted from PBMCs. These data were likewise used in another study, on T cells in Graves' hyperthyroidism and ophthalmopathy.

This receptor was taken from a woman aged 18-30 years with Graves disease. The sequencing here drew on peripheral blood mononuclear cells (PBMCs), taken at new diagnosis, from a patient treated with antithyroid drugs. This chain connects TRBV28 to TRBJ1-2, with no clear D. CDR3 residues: CASSFPLGRNYGYTF. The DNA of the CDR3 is TGTGCCAGCAGTTTTCCCTTGGGCAGGAACTATGGCTACACCTTC.